What follows are 14 T cell receptor beta chains derived from one specimen sequenced in a study of T-cell reconstitution after alpha-beta-depleted transplantation in children. It was with unique molecular identifiers that the TCRbeta library was prepared. MiXCR was run by TCRdb on the PCR reads, yielding one entry per CDR3 protein. The table has about 90,000 distinct CDR3 sequences, 15% seen once; the top ten hold around 20%. The starting material was PBMCs, mostly from graft donor cells, obtained 180 days after TCRalphabeta/CD19-depleted stem cell transplant. The receptors shown here come from a male patient aged 2-15 years who had a stem cell transplant for acute lymphoblastic leukemia, so the T cells may come from the graft donor.

This clonotype was counted only a few times. The CDR3 DNA reads as TGTGCCAGTAGTATAGGGGGAGGGGGCTCGAGCAATCAGCCCCAGCATTTT. It specifies CASSIGGGGSSNQPQHF. The chain combines TRBV19 with TRBJ1-5; 7 nucleotides match TRBD1. With V trimmed by 1 base and J by 1 base, 7 bases remained unmatched. The germline CDR1 and CDR2 sequences are LNHDA and SQIVND (reference sequence). The CDR3 runs 17 residues.

This clonotype was observed at least ten times. This sequence joins TRBV5-1 and TRBJ2-7; 7 nucleotides agree with TRBD1. Trimming removed 3 bases from V and 3 bases from J; junction bases left unmatched: 9. CDR1 SGHRS and CDR2 YFSETQ come from the germline V gene. The CDR3 loop spans 15 amino acids. The CDR3 DNA follows: TGCGCCAGCAGCTCGACAGGGAAGGTCAACTACGAGCAGTACTTC. It yields the protein CASSSTGKVNYEQYF.

The gene calls are TRBV20-1 and TRBJ2-2, with D perhaps being TRBD1 or TRBD2 (5 bases each). The CDR3 is 16 amino acids. With 4 bases removed from V and 5 bases from J, the gap between germline ends came to 20 bases. Germline CDR1 reads DFQATT; CDR2 reads SNEGSKA (reference sequence). CDR3 sequence (DNA): TGCAGTGCTAAAAGATCCGGGACCATTTTGACCGGGGAGCTGTTTTTT. Amino acid sequence: CSAKRSGTILTGELFF.

This clonotype has just a few counts. The chain employs TRBV29-1 and TRBJ2-7; D possibly corresponds to TRBD1 (5 bases). This CDR3 has 12 residues. Looked up from germline, CDR1 is SQVTM and CDR2 is ANQGSEA. V was pared by 1 base and J by 2 bases, with 6 bases between. The CDR3 spells CSVEGGTYEQYF. Here the CDR3 DNA reads TGCAGCGTTGAAGGGGGCACCTACGAGCAGTACTTC.

This clonotype has just a few counts. This chain connects TRBV20-1 to TRBJ2-3, with D perhaps given as TRBD1 or TRBD2 (6 bases each). The germline CDR1 and CDR2 sequences are DFQATT and SNEGSKA (reference sequence). The V end was cut by 3 bases, the J end by 1 base, with 11 bases between. The CDR3 is made up of 14 amino acids. The CDR3 loop is CSASMRGGTDTQYF. In nucleotides, the CDR3 is TGCAGTGCTAGTATGAGGGGGGGCACAGATACGCAGTATTTT.

This clonotype was counted only a few times. V gene TRBV14 combines with J gene TRBJ1-1; perhaps TRBD1 as D (5 bases). Germline V gives CDR1 SGHDN, CDR2 FVKESK. V dropped 4 bases and J dropped 7 bases, with 13 bases sitting between them. The CDR3 has 13 amino acids. The CDR3 nucleotides read TGTGCCAGCAGCCTTACTGACAGAATTGAAGCTTTCTTT. It codes for CASSLTDRIEAFF.

The genes are TRBV4-2 and TRBJ2-7; TRBD2 is a possible D gene (6 bases). The CDR3 covers 14 residues. Germline CDR1 LGHNA, CDR2 YNFKEQ. The V end was cut by 0 bases, the J end by 7 bases, with 13 bases between. The CDR3 DNA sequence: TGTGCCAGCAGCCAAGATGAGGCGGGATATGAGCAGTACTTC. Its protein is CASSQDEAGYEQYF.

This clonotype was observed at least ten times. The V gene is TRBV6-1, the J gene TRBJ1-2; D call uncertain. The V end was cut by 3 bases, the J end by 3 bases, with 11 bases between. Germline CDR1 and CDR2: MNHNS and SASEGT. The length of the CDR3 is 14 residues. The CDR3 nucleotides read TGTGCCAGCAGTGAGTCCATTATCGACTATGGCTACACCTTC. This gives the protein CASSESIIDYGYTF.

The chain combines TRBV6-5 with TRBJ1-5, with 8 nucleotides matching TRBD1. Germline values: CDR1 MNHEY, CDR2 SVGAGI. The CDR3 is 15 residues long. Germline trimming cut 4 bases from V and 3 bases from J; bases unmatched to any gene: 5. The CDR3 loop is CASSSQGGANQPQHF. The CDR3 DNA follows: TGTGCCAGCAGTTCACAGGGGGGGGCCAATCAGCCCCAGCATTTT.

This clonotype occurred a few times. V and J are TRBV3-1 and TRBJ2-1; D call uncertain. Trimming pared 0 bases from V and 6 bases from J, leaving 3 bases between. CDR1 is LGHDT, CDR2 YNNKEL, per germline (reference sequence). The CDR3 totals 12 residues. CDR3 in amino acids: CASSQEFNEQFF. CDR3 in DNA: TGTGCCAGCAGCCAAGAATTCAATGAGCAGTTCTTC.

The V call is TRBV10-3, the J call TRBJ2-1, with 11 positions matching TRBD1. V lost 2 bases and J lost 7; bases outside the gene matches: 10. CDR3 size: 17 residues. The germline gives CDR1 ENHRY, CDR2 SYGVKD. CDR3 region: CAISEGIRDRGTNEQFF. CDR3 DNA sequence: TGTGCCATCAGTGAGGGAATACGGGACAGGGGGACGAATGAGCAGTTCTTC.

The chain couples TRBV7-2 to TRBJ1-1, with D unclear. Germline V gene lookup returns CDR1 SGHTA and CDR2 FQGNSA. V was shortened by 0 bases and J by 5 bases, with 13 bases between the two germline ends. The CDR3 totals 15 residues. CDR3 coding DNA: TGTGCCAGCAGCTTAGCAGGGCAGCTCCGGACTGAAGCTTTCTTT. Translation: CASSLAGQLRTEAFF.

The V and J genes are TRBV7-9 and TRBJ1-4, with D unclear. This CDR3 region has 16 residues. Germline assignment: CDR1 SEHNR and CDR2 FQNEAQ (reference sequence). The V gene lost 5 bases and the J gene lost 5 bases, with 18 bases spanning the gap. The CDR3 DNA reads as TGTGCCAGCAGCGAACCCCACACCGTTTCCAATGAAAAACTGTTTTTT. It specifies CASSEPHTVSNEKLFF.

This chain uses TRBV6-7 with TRBJ1-5; D is unresolved. TRBV6-7 is an open reading frame whose function is uncertain. V was clipped by 4 bases and J by 4 bases, with 14 bases between them. The CDR3 has 15 amino acids. This chain's CDR3 is CASSWGCNENQPQHF. CDR3 DNA sequence: TGTGCCAGCAGTTGGGGATGCAACGAGAATCAGCCCCAGCATTTT.